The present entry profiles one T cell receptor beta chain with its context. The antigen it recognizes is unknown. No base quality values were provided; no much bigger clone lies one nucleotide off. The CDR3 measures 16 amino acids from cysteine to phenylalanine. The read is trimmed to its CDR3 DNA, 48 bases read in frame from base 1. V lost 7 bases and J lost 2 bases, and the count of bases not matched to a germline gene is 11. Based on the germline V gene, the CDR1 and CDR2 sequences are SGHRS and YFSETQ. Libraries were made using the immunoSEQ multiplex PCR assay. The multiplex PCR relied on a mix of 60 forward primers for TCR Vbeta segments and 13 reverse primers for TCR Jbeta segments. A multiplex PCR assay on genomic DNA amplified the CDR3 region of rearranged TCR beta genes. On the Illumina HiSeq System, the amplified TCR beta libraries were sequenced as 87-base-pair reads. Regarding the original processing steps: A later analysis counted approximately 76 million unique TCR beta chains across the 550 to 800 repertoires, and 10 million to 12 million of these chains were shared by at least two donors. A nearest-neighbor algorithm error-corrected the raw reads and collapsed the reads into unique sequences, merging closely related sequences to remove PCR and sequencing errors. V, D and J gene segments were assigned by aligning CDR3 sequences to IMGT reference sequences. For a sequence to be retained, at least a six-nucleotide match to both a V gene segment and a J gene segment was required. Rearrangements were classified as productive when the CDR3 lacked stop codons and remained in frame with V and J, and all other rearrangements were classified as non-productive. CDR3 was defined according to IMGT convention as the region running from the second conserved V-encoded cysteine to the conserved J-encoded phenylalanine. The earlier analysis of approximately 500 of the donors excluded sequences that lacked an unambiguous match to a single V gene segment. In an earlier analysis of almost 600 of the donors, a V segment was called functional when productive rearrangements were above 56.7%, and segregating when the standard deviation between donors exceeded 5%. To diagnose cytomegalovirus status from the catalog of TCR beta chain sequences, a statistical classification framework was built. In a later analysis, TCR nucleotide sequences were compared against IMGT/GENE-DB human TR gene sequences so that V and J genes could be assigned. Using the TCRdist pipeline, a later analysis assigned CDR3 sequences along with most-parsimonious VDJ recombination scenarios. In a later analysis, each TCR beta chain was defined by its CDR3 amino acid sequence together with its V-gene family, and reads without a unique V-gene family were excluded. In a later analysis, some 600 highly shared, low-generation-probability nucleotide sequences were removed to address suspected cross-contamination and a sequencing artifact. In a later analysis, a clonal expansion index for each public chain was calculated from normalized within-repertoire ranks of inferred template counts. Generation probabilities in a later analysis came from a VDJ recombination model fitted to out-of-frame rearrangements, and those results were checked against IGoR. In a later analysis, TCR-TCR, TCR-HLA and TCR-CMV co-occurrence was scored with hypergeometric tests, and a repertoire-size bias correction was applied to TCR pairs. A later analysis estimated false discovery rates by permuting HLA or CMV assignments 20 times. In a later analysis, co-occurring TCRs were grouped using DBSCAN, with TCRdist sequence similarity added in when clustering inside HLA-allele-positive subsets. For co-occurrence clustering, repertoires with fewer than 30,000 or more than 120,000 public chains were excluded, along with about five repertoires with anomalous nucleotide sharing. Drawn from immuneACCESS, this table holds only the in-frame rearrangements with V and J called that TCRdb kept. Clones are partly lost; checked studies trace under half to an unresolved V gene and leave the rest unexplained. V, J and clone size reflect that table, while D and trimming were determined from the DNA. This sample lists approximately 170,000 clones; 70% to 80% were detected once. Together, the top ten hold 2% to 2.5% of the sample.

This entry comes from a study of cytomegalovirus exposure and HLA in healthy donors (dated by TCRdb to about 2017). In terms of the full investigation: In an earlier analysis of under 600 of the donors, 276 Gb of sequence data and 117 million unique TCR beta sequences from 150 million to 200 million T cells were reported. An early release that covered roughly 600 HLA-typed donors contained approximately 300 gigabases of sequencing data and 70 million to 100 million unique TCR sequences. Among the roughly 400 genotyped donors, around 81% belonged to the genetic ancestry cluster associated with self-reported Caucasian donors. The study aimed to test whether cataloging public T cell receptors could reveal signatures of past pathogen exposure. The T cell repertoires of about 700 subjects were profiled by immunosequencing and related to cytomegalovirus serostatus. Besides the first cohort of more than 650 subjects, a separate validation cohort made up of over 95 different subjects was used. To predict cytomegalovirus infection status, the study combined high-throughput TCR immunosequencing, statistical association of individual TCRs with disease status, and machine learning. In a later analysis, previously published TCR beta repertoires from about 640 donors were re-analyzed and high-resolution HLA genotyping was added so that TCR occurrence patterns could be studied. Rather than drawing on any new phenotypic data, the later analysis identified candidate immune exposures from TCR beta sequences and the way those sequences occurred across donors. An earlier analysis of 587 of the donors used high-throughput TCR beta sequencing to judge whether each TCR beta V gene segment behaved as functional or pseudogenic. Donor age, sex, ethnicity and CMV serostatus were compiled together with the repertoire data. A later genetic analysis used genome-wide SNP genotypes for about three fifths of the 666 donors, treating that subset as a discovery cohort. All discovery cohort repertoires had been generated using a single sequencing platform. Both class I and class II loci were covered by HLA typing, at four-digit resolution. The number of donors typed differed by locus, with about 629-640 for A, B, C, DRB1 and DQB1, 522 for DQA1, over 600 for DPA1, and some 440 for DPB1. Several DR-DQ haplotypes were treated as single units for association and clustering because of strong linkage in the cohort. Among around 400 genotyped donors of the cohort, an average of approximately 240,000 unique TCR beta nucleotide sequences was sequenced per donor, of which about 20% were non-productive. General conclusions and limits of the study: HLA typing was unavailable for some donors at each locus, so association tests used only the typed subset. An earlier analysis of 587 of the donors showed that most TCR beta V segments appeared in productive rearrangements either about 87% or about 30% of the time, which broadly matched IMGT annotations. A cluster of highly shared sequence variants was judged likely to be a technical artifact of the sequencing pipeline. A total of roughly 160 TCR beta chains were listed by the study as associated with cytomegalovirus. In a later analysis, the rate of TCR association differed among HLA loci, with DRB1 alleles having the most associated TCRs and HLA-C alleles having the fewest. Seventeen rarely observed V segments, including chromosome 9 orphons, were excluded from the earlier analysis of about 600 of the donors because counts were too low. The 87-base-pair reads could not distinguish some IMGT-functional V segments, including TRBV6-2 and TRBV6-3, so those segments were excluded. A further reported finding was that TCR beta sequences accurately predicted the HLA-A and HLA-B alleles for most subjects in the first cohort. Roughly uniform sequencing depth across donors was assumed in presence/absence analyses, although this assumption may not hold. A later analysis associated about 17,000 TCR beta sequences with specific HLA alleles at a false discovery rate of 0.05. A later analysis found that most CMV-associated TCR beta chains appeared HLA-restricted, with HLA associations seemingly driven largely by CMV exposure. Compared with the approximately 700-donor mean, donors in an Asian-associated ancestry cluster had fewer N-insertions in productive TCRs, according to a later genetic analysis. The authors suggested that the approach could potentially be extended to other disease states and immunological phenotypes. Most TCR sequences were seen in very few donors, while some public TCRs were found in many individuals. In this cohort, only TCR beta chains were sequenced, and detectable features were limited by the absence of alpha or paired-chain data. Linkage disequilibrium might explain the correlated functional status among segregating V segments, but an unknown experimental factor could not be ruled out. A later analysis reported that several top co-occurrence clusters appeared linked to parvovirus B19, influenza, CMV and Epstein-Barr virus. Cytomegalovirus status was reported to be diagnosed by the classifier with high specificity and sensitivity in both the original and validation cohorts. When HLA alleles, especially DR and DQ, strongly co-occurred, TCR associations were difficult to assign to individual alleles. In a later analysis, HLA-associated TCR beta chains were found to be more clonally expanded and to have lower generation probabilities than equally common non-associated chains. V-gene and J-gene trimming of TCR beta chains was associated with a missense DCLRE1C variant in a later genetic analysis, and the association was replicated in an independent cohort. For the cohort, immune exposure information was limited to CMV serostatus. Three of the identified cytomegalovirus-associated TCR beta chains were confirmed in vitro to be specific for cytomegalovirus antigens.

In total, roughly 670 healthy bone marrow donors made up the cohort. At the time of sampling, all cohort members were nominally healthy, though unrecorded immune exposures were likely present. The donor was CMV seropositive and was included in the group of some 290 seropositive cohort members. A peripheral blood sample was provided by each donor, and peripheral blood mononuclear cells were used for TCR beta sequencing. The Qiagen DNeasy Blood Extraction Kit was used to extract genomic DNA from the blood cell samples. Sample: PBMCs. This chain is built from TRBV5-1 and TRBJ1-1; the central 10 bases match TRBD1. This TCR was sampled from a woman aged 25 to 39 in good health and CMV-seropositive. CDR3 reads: CASGRQGAGLNTEAFF. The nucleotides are TGCGCCAGCGGGAGACAGGGGGCAGGTCTAAACACTGAAGCTTTCTTT.